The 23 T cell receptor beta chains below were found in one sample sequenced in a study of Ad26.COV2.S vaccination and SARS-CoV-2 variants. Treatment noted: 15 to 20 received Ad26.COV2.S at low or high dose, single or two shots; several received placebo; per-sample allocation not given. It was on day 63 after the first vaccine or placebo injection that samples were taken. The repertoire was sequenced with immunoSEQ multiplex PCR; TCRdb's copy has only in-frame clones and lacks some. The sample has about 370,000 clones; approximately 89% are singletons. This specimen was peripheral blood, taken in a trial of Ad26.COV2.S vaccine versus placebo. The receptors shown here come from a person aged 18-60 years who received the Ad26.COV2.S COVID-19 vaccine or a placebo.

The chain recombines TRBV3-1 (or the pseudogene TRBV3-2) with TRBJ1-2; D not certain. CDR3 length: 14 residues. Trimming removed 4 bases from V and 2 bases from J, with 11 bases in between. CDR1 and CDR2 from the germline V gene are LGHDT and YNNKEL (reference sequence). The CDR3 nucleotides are TGTGCCAGCAGCCCGGGTACCGGGAACTATGGCTACACCTTC. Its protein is CASSPGTGNYGYTF.

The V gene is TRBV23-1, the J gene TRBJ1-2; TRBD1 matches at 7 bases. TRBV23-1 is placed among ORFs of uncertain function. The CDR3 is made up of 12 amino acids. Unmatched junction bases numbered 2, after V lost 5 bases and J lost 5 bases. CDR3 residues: CASSDRVYGYTF. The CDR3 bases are TGCGCCAGCAGTGACAGGGTATATGGCTACACCTTC.

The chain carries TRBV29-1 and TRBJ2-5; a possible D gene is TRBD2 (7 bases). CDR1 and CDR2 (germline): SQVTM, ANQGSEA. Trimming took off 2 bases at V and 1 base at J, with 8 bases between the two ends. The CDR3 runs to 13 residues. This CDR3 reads CSVERGAQETQYF. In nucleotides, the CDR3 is TGCAGCGTTGAACGGGGGGCCCAAGAGACCCAGTACTTC.

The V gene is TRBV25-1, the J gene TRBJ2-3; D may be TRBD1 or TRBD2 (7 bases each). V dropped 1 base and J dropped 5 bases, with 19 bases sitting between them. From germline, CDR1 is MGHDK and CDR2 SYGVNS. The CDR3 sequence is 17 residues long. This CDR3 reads CASSESLRGGGVDTQYF. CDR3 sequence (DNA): TGTGCCAGCAGTGAATCCCTGAGGGGAGGGGGCGTAGATACGCAGTATTTT.

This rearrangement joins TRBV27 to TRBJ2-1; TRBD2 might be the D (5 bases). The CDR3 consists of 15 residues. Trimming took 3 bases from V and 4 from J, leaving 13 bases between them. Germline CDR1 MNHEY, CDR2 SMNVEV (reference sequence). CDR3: CASSFVPGVYNEQFF. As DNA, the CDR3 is TGTGCCAGCAGTTTTGTCCCCGGGGTGTACAATGAGCAGTTCTTC.

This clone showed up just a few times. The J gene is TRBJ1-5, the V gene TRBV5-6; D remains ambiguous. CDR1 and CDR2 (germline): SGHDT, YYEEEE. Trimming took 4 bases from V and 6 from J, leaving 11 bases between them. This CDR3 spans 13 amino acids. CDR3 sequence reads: CASSPNRGQPQHF. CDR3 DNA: TGTGCCAGCAGCCCGAATCGGGGTCAGCCCCAGCATTTT.

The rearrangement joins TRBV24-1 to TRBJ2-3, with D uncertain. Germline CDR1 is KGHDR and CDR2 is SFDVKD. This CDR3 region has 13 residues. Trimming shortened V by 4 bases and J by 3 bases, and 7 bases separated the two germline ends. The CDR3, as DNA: TGTGCCACCAGTGAGACAATAACAGATACGCAGTATTTT. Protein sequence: CATSETITDTQYF.

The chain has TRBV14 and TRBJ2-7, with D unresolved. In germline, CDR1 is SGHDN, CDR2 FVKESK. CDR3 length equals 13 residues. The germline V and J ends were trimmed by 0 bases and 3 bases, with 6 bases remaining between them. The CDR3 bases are TGTGCCAGCAGCCAAGATAGACTCTACGAGCAGTACTTC. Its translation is CASSQDRLYEQYF.

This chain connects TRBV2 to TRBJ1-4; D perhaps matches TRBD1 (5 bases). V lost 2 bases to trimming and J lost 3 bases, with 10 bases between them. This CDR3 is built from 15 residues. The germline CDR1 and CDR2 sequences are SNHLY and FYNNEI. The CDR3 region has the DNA TGTGCCAGCAGTGAACCCAGGGCTCCTAATGAAAAACTGTTTTTT. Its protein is CASSEPRAPNEKLFF. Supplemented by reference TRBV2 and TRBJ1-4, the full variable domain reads EPEVTQTPSHQVTQMGQEVILRCVPISNHLYFYWYRQILGQKVEFLVSFYNNEISEKSEIFDDQFSVERPDGSNFTLKIRSTKLEDSAMYFCASSEPRAPNEKLFFGSGTQLSVL.

The CDR3 loop is CASSLSRGLTYEQYF. Here the CDR3 DNA reads TGTGCCAGCAGTTTATCGAGGGGGTTGACGTACGAGCAGTACTTC. V usage is TRBV28 and J usage is TRBJ2-7; a weak D match, TRBD1 (6 bases). CDR1 is MDHEN and CDR2 is SYDVKM in the germline V gene. The V end lost 1 base, the J end lost 4 bases, and 14 bases lay between the germline ends. This CDR3 comprises 15 residues.

The CDR3 DNA is TGCGCCAGCAGCTGGAACTGGGGGACTAACAAGAATGAGCAGTTCTTC. Translating it yields CASSWNWGTNKNEQFF. The chain joins TRBV5-1 to TRBJ2-1; 7 bases agree with TRBD2. Trimming removed 3 bases from V and 7 bases from J; junction bases left unmatched: 13. The CDR3 loop spans 16 amino acids. In germline, CDR1 is SGHRS, CDR2 YFSETQ. The full variable domain, completed using reference TRBV5-1 and TRBJ2-1, is KAGVTQTPRYLIKTRGQQVTLSCSPISGHRSVSWYQQTPGQGLQFLFEYFSETQRNKGNFPGRFSGRQFSNSRSEMNVSTLELGDSALYLCASSWNWGTNKNEQFFGPGTRLTVL.

The CDR3 is CASSPTSGGSTDTQYF. Written as DNA, the CDR3 is TGTGCCAGCAGCCCGACTAGCGGGGGTAGCACAGATACGCAGTATTTT. The rearrangement joins TRBV3-1 (or the pseudogene TRBV3-2) to TRBJ2-3; 12 bases match TRBD2. The CDR3 has 16 amino acids. Germline V gene lookup returns CDR1 LGHDT and CDR2 YNNKEL (reference sequence). V lost 4 bases, J lost 0 bases, and 2 bases stayed unmatched.

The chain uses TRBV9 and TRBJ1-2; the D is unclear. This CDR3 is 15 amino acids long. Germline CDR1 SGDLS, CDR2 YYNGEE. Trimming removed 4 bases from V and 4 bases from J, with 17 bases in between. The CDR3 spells CASSSQNPPTYGYTF. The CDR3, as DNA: TGTGCCAGCAGCTCCCAGAATCCTCCCACCTATGGCTACACCTTC.

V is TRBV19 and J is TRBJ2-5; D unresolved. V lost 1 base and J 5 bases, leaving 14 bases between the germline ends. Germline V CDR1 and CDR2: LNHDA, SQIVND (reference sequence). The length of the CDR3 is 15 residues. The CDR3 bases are TGTGCCAGTAGTATAGCTTCCAGCGTGCTGGAGACCCAGTACTTC. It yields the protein CASSIASSVLETQYF.

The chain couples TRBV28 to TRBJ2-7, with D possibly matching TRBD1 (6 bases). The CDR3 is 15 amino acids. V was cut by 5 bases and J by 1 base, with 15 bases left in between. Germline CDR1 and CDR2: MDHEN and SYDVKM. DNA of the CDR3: TGTGCCAGCAGTCCCATCATGGGACATTCCTACGAGCAGTACTTC. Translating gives CASSPIMGHSYEQYF.

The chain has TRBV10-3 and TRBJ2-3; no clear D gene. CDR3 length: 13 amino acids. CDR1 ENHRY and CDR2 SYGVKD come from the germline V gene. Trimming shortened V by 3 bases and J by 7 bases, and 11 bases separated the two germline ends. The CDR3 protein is CAISDEAPNTQYF. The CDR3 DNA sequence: TGTGCCATCAGTGATGAGGCCCCCAATACGCAGTATTTT.

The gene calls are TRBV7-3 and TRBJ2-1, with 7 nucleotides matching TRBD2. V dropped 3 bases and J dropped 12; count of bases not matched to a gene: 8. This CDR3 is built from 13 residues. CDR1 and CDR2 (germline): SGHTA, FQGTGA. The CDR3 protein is CASSFGEGRGQFF. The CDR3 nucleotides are TGTGCCAGCAGCTTTGGGGAGGGGCGGGGGCAGTTCTTC.

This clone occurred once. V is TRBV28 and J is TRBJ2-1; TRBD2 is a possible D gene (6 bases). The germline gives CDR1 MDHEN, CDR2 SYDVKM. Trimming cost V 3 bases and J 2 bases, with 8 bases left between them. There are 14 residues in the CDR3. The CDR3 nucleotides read TGTGCCAGCAGTTTCGGGGGACCCTACAATGAGCAGTTCTTC. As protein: CASSFGGPYNEQFF.

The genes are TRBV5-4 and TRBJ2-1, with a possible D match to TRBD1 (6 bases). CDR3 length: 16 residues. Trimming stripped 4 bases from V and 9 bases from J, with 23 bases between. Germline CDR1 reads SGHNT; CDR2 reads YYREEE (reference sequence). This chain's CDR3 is CASSRGGSVPVGEQFF. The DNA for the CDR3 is TGTGCCAGCAGCCGAGGGGGTAGCGTCCCAGTGGGTGAGCAGTTCTTC.

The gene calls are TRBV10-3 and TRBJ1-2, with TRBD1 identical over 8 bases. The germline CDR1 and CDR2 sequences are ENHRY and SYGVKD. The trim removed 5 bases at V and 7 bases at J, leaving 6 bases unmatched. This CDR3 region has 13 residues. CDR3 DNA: TGTGCCATCAGTTCCCAGGGGGCGATTGGCTACACCTTC. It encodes CAISSQGAIGYTF.

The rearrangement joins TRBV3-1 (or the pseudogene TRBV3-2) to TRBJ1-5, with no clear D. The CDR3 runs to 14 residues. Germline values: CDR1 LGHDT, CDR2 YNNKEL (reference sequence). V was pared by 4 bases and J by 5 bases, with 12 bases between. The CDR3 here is CASSRGPGDQPQHF. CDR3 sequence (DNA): TGTGCCAGCAGCCGAGGGCCGGGCGATCAGCCCCAGCATTTT.

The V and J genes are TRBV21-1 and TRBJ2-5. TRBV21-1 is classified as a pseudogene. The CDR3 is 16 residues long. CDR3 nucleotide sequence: TGTGCCAGCAGCAAAGATCGCCGGAGAAGGGAAGAGACCCAGTACTTC. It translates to CASSKDRRRREETQYF.

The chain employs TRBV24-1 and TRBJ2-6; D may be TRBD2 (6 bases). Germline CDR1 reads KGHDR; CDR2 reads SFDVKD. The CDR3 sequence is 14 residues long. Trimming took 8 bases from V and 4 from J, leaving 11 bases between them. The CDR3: CATTPGSGANVLTF. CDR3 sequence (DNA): TGTGCCACCACCCCCGGGAGCGGGGCCAACGTCCTGACTTTC.